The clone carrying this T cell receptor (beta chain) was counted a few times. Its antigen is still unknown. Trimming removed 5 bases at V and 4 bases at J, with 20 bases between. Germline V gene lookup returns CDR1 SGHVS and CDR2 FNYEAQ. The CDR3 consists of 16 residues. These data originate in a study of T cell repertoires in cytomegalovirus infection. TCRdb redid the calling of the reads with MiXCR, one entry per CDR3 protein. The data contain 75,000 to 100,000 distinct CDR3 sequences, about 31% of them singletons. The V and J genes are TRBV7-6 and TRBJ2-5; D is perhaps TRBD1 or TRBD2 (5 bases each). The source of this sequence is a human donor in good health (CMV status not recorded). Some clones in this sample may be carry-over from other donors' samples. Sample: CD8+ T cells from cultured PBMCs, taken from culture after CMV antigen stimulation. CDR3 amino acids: CASSPEGGWGRETQYF. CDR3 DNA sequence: TGTGCCAGCAGCCCCGAGGGCGGCTGGGGGAGAGAGACCCAGTACTTC. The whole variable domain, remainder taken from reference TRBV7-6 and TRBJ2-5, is GAGVSQSPRYKVTKRGQDVALRCDPISGHVSLYWYRQALGQGPEFLTYFNYEAQQDKSGLPNDRFSAERPEGSISTLTIQRTEQRDSAMYRCASSPEGGWGRETQYFGPGTRLLVL.